This passage covers 30 T cell receptor beta chains from one sample sequenced in a study of cytomegalovirus exposure and HLA in healthy donors. Researchers ran the PCR with 60 Vbeta and 13 Jbeta primers. Method: immunoSEQ multiplex PCR; TCRdb's copy keeps in-frame clones and lacks some. This sample lists more than 95,000 clones; its ten largest clones have about 2.5%. Sequenced material: PBMCs. All receptors come from a man aged 30 to 45 in good health and CMV-seronegative.

This sequence joins TRBV18 and TRBJ1-1; D gene uncertain. The CDR3 loop spans 13 amino acids. Germline-derived CDR1 and CDR2 are KGHSH and LQKENI. V was shortened by 2 bases and J by 11 bases, with 15 bases between the two germline ends. The CDR3 region has the DNA TGTGCCAGCTCACCATCACTCTCCGGGTGGGCTTTCTTT. This gives the protein CASSPSLSGWAFF.

V usage is TRBV6-6 and J usage is TRBJ2-5; 12 nucleotides align to TRBD2. This CDR3 has 15 residues. V shed 5 bases, J shed 5 bases, and the junction held 6 bases outside the gene matches. Germline assignment: CDR1 MNHNY and CDR2 SVGAGI (reference sequence). The CDR3 nucleotides read TGTGCCAGCAGTATAGGACTAGCGGGATTGGAGACCCAGTACTTC. It is translated as CASSIGLAGLETQYF.

The chain uses TRBV6-5 and TRBJ2-1; no definite D call. Germline V gene data show CDR1 as MNHEY and CDR2 as SVGAGI. The V and J ends lost 6 bases and 8 bases respectively, with 14 bases between them. The CDR3 runs 13 residues. CDR3 DNA: TGTGCCAGCAGCGTTCCGGTGGCGGATGAGCAGTTCTTC. Protein product: CASSVPVADEQFF.

This chain uses TRBV6-5 with TRBJ2-1; 9 bases map to TRBD1. CDR1 is MNHEY, CDR2 SVGAGI, per germline. This CDR3 contains 15 residues. Trimming cost V 4 bases and J 4 bases; bases outside gene matches: 5. The CDR3 nucleotides are TGTGCCAGCAGTTTGACAGGGGGACGTTACAATGAGCAGTTCTTC. It encodes CASSLTGGRYNEQFF.

The chain combines TRBV4-1 with TRBJ2-5; 8 positions match TRBD2. There are 16 residues in the CDR3. The germline gives CDR1 MGHRA, CDR2 YSYEKL. The ends lost 0 bases at V and 5 bases at J; junction bases unmatched: 8. The CDR3 coding sequence is TGCGCCAGCAGCCAAGATCGGAGCGGGAGTGGGGAGACCCAGTACTTC. Translated, it gives CASSQDRSGSGETQYF.

This chain connects TRBV10-3 to TRBJ2-5, with D unresolved. The CDR3 is 14 residues long. Trimming shortened V by 4 bases and J by 9 bases, and 18 bases separated the two germline ends. The V gene's germline CDR1 is ENHRY and CDR2 SYGVKD. The CDR3 spells CAISGSSSKAPQYF. The CDR3 bases are TGTGCCATCAGTGGAAGTAGCTCCAAGGCGCCCCAGTACTTC.

The chain has TRBV4-3 and TRBJ2-1, with 8 bases lining up with TRBD2. CDR1 and CDR2 (germline): LGHNA, YSLEER. This CDR3 is built from 18 residues. V lost 0 bases and J lost 8; bases outside the gene matches: 15. Here the CDR3 reads CASSQDSGPGGRLYEQFF. The CDR3, as DNA: TGCGCCAGCAGCCAAGATTCAGGTCCCGGCGGGAGGTTATATGAGCAGTTCTTC.

The CDR3 coding sequence is TGTGCCAGCAGCTTGGAAAGGGGTCCCTACGAGCAGTACTTC. As protein: CASSLERGPYEQYF. The chain uses TRBV5-5 and TRBJ2-7; D is perhaps TRBD1 (5 bases). CDR1 SGHKS and CDR2 YYEKEE come from the germline V gene (reference sequence). The CDR3 runs to 14 residues. Trimming left V 0 bases short and J 2 bases short, with 9 bases between.

The J gene is TRBJ1-5, the V gene TRBV4-1; no clear D. CDR1 and CDR2 (germline): MGHRA, YSYEKL. V shed 0 bases and J shed 2 bases, with 5 bases lying between them. This CDR3 region has 14 residues. The DNA of the CDR3 is TGCGCCAGCAGCCAAGACAAGCGCAATCAGCCCCAGCATTTT. Amino acid sequence: CASSQDKRNQPQHF.

The V call is TRBV7-3, the J call TRBJ2-6, with D possibly being TRBD1 (6 bases). Germline CDR1 is SGHTA and CDR2 is FQGTGA. Trimming left V 1 base short and J 3 bases short, with 16 bases between. The CDR3 extends over 18 amino acids. This CDR3 reads CASSLRAGAGSGANVLTF. The CDR3 DNA sequence: TGTGCCAGCAGCTTAAGGGCAGGGGCGGGTAGTGGGGCCAACGTCCTGACTTTC. Looking up the rest from reference TRBV7-3 and TRBJ2-6 gives the full variable domain: GAGVSQTPSNKVTEKGKYVELRCDPISGHTALYWYRQSLGQGPEFLIYFQGTGAADDSGLPNDRFFAVRPEGSVSTLKIQRTERGDSAVYLCASSLRAGAGSGANVLTFGAGSRLTVL.

This sequence joins TRBV4-2 and TRBJ2-2, with TRBD2 identical over 7 bases. Unmatched junction bases numbered 14, after V lost 4 bases and J lost 6 bases. This CDR3 region has 17 residues. Germline assignment: CDR1 LGHNA and CDR2 YNFKEQ. CDR3 sequence: CASSLQPAGEVSGELFF. CDR3 nucleotide sequence: TGTGCCAGCAGCCTCCAACCGGCGGGAGAAGTCTCCGGGGAGCTGTTTTTT.

This chain joins TRBV10-1 and TRBJ1-6; a weak D match, TRBD1 (6 bases). The CDR3 contains 16 residues. V was shortened by 0 bases and J by 0 bases, with 6 bases between the two germline ends. Germline-derived CDR1 and CDR2 are WNHNN and SYGVQD (reference sequence). The CDR3 DNA reads as TGCGCCAGCAGTGAGTCGGGGGCCTCCTATAATTCACCCCTCCACTTT. Translated: CASSESGASYNSPLHF.

The chain uses TRBV27 and TRBJ2-7; 7 bases align to TRBD1. V gave up 2 bases and J gave up 2 bases; unmatched junction bases: 6. CDR1 is MNHEY, CDR2 SMNVEV, per germline (reference sequence). There are 15 residues in the CDR3. The CDR3 sequence is CASSLQGVGAYEQYF. The CDR3 coding sequence is TGTGCCAGCAGTTTACAGGGGGTGGGGGCCTACGAGCAGTACTTC.

The V gene is TRBV28, the J gene TRBJ2-7, with D tentatively TRBD1 (6 bases). The germline V gene encodes CDR1 MDHEN and CDR2 SYDVKM. The CDR3 contains 14 residues. Trimming took 7 bases from V and 4 from J, leaving 17 bases between them. CDR3: CASIDWGRGYEQYF. DNA for the CDR3: TGTGCCAGCATAGATTGGGGGCGCGGGTACGAGCAGTACTTC.

The chain combines TRBV30 with TRBJ2-5, with 7 bases fitting TRBD2. With V trimmed by 3 bases and J by 5 bases, 12 bases remained unmatched. Germline V CDR1 and CDR2: GTSNPN, SVGIG (reference sequence). This CDR3 has 15 residues. CDR3 sequence (DNA): TGTGCCTGGAGGGTAGCGGGCGCGGCCTTGGAGACCCAGTACTTC. Translating gives CAWRVAGAALETQYF.

V usage is TRBV6-1 and J usage is TRBJ2-7; TRBD2 matches at 7 bases. The germline V gene encodes CDR1 MNHNS and CDR2 SASEGT. Unmatched junction bases numbered 11, after V lost 0 bases and J lost 0 bases. The CDR3 runs 18 residues. CDR3 amino acids: CASSEATAGVQSSYEQYF. The CDR3 DNA reads as TGTGCCAGCAGTGAAGCGACGGCGGGAGTCCAAAGCTCCTACGAGCAGTACTTC.

CDR3: CASSKLAGASEQFF. CDR3 nucleotide sequence: TGTGCCAGTAGTAAACTAGCGGGAGCATCTGAGCAGTTCTTC. The chain carries TRBV19 and TRBJ2-1; 11 positions agree with TRBD2. Germline V gene lookup returns CDR1 LNHDA and CDR2 SQIVND (reference sequence). With 4 bases clipped from V and 9 bases from J, the junction kept 5 bases outside the gene matches. CDR3 size: 14 residues.

This chain joins TRBV5-1 and TRBJ2-7; tentative D call: TRBD1 (6 bases). Per the germline V gene, CDR1 is SGHRS and CDR2 is YFSETQ. V was pared by 5 bases and J by 2 bases, with 11 bases between. CDR3 length: 13 residues. CDR3 nucleotides: TGCGCCAGCAGACTCGACAGGACCTACGAGCAGTACTTC. Translation gives CASRLDRTYEQYF.

This rearrangement joins TRBV4-3 to TRBJ1-1, with D maybe TRBD1 (5 bases). This CDR3 contains 15 residues. Germline V gene lookup returns CDR1 LGHNA and CDR2 YSLEER. Trimming removed 0 bases from V and 3 bases from J, with 11 bases in between. Here the CDR3 DNA reads TGCGCCAGCAGCCAAGATGGGTGGGGGGACACTGAAGCTTTCTTT. Its translation: CASSQDGWGDTEAFF.

The chain combines TRBV19 with TRBJ1-2; no clear D. The CDR3 loop spans 13 amino acids. Trimming cost V 7 bases and J 3 bases, with 12 bases left between them. Germline values: CDR1 LNHDA, CDR2 SQIVND (reference sequence). The CDR3 here is CASKRESDYGYTF. The CDR3 nucleotides are TGTGCCAGTAAGAGGGAGTCAGACTATGGCTACACCTTC.

The rearrangement links TRBV2 to TRBJ2-7; a possible D gene is TRBD1 (5 bases). The germline V and J ends were trimmed by 6 bases and 3 bases, with 12 bases remaining between them. The length of the CDR3 is 13 residues. Germline loops: CDR1 SNHLY, CDR2 FYNNEI. The CDR3 sequence: CASRYQGFYEQYF. The DNA of the CDR3 is TGTGCCAGCAGATATCAGGGTTTCTACGAGCAGTACTTC. The full variable domain, in which reference TRBV2 and TRBJ2-7 provide the parts outside the CDR3, is EPEVTQTPSHQVTQMGQEVILRCVPISNHLYFYWYRQILGQKVEFLVSFYNNEISEKSEIFDDQFSVERPDGSNFTLKIRSTKLEDSAMYFCASRYQGFYEQYFGPGTRLTVT.

The chain recombines TRBV7-2 with TRBJ1-1; 9 nucleotides match TRBD1. CDR3 length: 13 amino acids. V dropped 5 bases and J dropped 8; count of bases not matched to a gene: 6. The V gene's germline CDR1 is SGHTA and CDR2 FQGNSA. CDR3 in DNA: TGTGCCAGCAGCCTGGGACAGGGAGACGAAGCTTTCTTT. Translated, it gives CASSLGQGDEAFF.

CDR3 nucleotides: TGTGCCAGCACCGACACCCGGGATACGCAGTATTTT. It yields the protein CASTDTRDTQYF. This chain joins TRBV28 and TRBJ2-3; D remains ambiguous. The V end was cut by 7 bases, the J end by 6 bases, with 11 bases between. Germline loops: CDR1 MDHEN, CDR2 SYDVKM. This CDR3 has 12 residues. The full variable domain, in which reference TRBV28 and TRBJ2-3 provide the parts outside the CDR3, is DVKVTQSSRYLVKRTGEKVFLECVQDMDHENMFWYRQDPGLGLRLIYFSYDVKMKEKGDIPEGYSVSREKKERFSLILESASTNQTSMYLCASTDTRDTQYFGPGTRLTVL.

CDR3 bases: TGTGCCAGCAGCTTTGGAGCGAACACTGAAGCTTTCTTT. This translates into CASSFGANTEAFF. The rearrangement uses TRBV7-9 and TRBJ1-1, with D uncertain. This CDR3 is 13 amino acids long. The V end lost 3 bases, the J end lost 1 base, and 6 bases lay between the germline ends. Germline lookup yields CDR1 SEHNR and CDR2 FQNEAQ (reference sequence).

The gene calls are TRBV29-1 and TRBJ1-1; possible D gene TRBD1, 6 bases. This CDR3 comprises 14 residues. Trimming shortened V by 3 bases and J by 5 bases, and 16 bases separated the two germline ends. Germline CDR1 is SQVTM and CDR2 is ANQGSEA. CDR3 bases: TGCAGCGTTGACGCAGGGGAGGGCGCGACTGAAGCTTTCTTT. Residues: CSVDAGEGATEAFF.

The genes are TRBV11-1 and TRBJ2-7, with D maybe TRBD2 (6 bases). Per the germline V gene, CDR1 is SGHAT and CDR2 is FQDESV (reference sequence). This CDR3 spans 15 amino acids. V was trimmed by 5 bases and J by 1 base, leaving 15 bases between them. The DNA of the CDR3 is TGTGCCAGCAGCAACCCCGGGACTGGGTCCTACGAGCAGTACTTC. Protein product: CASSNPGTGSYEQYF.

On this clone itself: The same CDR3 also results from other DNA sequences found in this sample. The V and J genes are TRBV4-1 and TRBJ2-1; D gene unclear. Trimming took 1 base from V and 3 from J, leaving 10 bases between them. The CDR3 loop spans 15 amino acids. The germline V gene encodes CDR1 MGHRA and CDR2 YSYEKL. This CDR3 is CASSQGASIYNEQFF. CDR3 coding DNA: TGCGCCAGCAGCCAAGGAGCGTCAATCTACAATGAGCAGTTCTTC.

The chain links TRBV30 to TRBJ2-7; D possibly corresponds to TRBD2 (5 bases). Trimming removed 1 base from V and 7 bases from J, with 14 bases in between. Germline CDR1 is GTSNPN and CDR2 is SVGIG (reference sequence). CDR3 length: 13 amino acids. For the CDR3, the DNA is TGTGCCTGGAGTGACGACCCTACGGGAGAGCAGTACTTC. Translated, it gives CAWSDDPTGEQYF.

This chain uses TRBV19 with TRBJ2-7, with 8 positions matching TRBD2. The V gene's germline CDR1 is LNHDA and CDR2 SQIVND (reference sequence). The CDR3 sequence is 14 residues long. V lost 7 bases to trimming and J lost 5 bases; unmatched junction nucleotides: 10. In DNA form, the CDR3 reads TGTGCCAGTACCCGGGAGGGGCCTTTCGACGAGCAGTACTTC. Residues: CASTREGPFDEQYF.

This chain uses TRBV30 with TRBJ1-1; D remains ambiguous. Germline V CDR1 and CDR2: GTSNPN, SVGIG (reference sequence). CDR3 length equals 14 residues. The V end lost 8 bases, the J end lost 5 bases, and 21 bases lay between the germline ends. Here the CDR3 reads CAGGRAIRWTEAFF. CDR3 sequence (DNA): TGTGCCGGAGGTCGAGCCATAAGGTGGACTGAAGCTTTCTTT. Looking up the rest from reference TRBV30 and TRBJ1-1 gives the full variable domain: SQTIHQWPATLVQPVGSPLSLECTVEGTSNPNLYWYRQAAGRGLQLLFYSVGIGQISSEVPQNLSASRPQDRQFILSSKKLLLSDSGFYLCAGGRAIRWTEAFFGQGTRLTVV.